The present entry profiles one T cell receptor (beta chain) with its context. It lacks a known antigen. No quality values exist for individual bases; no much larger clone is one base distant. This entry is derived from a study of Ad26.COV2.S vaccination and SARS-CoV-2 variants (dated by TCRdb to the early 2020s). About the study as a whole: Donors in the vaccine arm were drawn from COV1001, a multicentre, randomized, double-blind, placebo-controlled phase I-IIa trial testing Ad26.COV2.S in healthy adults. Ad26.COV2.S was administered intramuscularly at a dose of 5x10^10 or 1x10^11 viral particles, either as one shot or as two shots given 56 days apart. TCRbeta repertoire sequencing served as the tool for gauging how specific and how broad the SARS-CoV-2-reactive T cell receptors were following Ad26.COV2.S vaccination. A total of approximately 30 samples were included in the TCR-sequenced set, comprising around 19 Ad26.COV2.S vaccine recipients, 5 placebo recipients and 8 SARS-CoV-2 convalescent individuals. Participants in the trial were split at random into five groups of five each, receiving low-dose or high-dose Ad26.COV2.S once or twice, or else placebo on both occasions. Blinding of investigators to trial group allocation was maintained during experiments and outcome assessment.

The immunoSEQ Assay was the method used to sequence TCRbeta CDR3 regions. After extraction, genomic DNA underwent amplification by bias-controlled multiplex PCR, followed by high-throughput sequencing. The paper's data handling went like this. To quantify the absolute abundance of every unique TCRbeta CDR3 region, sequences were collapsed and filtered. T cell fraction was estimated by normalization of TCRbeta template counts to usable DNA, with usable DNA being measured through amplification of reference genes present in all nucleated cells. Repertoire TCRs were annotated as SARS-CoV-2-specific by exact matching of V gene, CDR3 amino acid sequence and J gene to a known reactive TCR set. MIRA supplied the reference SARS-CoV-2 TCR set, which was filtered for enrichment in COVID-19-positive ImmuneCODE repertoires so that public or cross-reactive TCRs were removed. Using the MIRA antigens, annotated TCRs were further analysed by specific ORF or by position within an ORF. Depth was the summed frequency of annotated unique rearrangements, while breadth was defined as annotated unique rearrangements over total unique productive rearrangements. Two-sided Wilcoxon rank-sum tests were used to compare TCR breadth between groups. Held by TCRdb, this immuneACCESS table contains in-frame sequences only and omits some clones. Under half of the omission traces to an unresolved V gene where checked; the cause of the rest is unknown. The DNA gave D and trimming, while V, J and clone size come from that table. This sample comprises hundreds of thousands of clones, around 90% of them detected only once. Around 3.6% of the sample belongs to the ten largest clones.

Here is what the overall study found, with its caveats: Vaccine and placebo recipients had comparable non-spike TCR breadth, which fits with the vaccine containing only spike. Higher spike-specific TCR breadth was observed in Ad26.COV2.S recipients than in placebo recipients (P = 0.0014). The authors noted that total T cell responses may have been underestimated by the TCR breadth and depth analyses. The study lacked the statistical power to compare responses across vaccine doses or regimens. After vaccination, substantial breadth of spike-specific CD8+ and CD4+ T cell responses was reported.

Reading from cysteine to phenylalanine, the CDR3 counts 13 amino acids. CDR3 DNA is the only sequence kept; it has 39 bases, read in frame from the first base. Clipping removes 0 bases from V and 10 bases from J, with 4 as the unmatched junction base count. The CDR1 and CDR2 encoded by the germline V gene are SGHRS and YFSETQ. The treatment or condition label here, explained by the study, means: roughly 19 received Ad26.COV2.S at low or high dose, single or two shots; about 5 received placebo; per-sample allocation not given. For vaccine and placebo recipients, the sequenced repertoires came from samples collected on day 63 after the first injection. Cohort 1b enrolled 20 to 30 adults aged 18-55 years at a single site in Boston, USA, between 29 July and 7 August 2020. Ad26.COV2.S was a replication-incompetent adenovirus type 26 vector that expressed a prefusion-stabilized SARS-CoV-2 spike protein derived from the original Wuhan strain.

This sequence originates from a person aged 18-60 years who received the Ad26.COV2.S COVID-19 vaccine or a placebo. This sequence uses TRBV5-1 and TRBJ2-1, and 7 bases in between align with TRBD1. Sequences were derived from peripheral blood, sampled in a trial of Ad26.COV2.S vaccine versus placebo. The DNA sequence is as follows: TGCGCCAGCAGCTTGGTGACAGGGAACGAGCAGTTCTTC. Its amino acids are CASSLVTGNEQFF.